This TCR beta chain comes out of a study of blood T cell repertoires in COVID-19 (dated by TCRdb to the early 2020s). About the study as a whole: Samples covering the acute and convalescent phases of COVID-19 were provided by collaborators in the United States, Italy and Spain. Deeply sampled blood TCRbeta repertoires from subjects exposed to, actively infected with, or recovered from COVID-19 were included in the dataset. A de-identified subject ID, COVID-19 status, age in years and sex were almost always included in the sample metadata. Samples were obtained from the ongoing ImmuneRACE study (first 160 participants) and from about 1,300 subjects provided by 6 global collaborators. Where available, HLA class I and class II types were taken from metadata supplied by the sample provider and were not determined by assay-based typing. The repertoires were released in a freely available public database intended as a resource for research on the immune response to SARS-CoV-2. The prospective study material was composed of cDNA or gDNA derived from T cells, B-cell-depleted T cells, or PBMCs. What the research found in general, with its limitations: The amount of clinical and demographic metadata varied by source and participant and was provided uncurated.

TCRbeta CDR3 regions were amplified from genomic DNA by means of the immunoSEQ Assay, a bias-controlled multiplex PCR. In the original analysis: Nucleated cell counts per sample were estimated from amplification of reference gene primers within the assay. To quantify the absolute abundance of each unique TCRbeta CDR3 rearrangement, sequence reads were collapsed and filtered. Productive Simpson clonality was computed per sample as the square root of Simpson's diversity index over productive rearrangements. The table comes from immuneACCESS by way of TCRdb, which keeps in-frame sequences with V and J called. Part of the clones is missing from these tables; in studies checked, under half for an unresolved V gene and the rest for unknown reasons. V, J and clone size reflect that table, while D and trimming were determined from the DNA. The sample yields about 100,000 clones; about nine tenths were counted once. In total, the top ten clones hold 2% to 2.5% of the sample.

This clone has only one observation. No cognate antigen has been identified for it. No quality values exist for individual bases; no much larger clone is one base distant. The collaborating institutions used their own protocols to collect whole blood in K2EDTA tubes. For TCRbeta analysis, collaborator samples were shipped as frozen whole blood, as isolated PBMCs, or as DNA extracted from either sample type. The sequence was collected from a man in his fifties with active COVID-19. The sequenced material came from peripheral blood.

The bases are TGTGCCAGCAGCTTGGCCTCACTAGCGGGGGCCTACGAGCAGTACTTC. This sequence encodes CASSLASLAGAYEQYF. This sequence uses TRBV5-6 and TRBJ2-7; TRBD2 fits 11 bases in the junction. V and J are trimmed by 0 bases and 2 bases, and the gene matches miss 4 bases of the junction. Its CDR3 holds 16 amino acids, cysteine through phenylalanine. CDR3 DNA only is kept here, 48 bases in frame from base 1. CDR1 and CDR2 are drawn from the germline V gene: SGHDT, YYEEEE.